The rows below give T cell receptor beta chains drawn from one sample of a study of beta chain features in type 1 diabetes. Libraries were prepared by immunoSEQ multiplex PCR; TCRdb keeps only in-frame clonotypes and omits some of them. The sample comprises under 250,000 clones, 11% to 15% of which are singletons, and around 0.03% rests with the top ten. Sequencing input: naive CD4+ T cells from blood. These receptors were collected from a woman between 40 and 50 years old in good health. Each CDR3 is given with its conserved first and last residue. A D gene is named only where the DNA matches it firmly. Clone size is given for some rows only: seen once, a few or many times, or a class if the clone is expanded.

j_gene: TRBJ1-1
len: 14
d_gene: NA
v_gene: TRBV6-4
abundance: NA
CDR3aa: CASSEYRESTEAFF
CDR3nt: TGTGCCAGCAGTGAATACAGGGAGAGCACTGAAGCTTTCTTT

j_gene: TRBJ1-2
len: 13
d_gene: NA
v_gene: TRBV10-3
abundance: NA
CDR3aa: CAISDILGYGYTF
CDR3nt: TGTGCCATCAGTGACATACTAGGCTATGGCTACACCTTC

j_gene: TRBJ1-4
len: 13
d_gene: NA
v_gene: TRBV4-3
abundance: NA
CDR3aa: CASSDSPGEKLFF
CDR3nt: TGCGCCAGCAGCGATTCCCCAGGTGAAAAACTGTTTTTT

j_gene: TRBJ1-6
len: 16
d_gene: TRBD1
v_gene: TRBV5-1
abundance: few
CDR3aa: CASSTGTGGAGSPLHF
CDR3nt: TGCGCCAGCAGCACTGGGACAGGGGGCGCGGGCTCACCCCTCCACTTT

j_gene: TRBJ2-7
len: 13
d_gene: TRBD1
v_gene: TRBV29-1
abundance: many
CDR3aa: CSVEGTGVYEQYF
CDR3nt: TGCAGCGTTGAAGGGACAGGGGTCTACGAGCAGTACTTC

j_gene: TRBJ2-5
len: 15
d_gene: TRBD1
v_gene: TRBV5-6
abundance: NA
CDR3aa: CASSYHRGPEETQYF
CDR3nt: TGTGCCAGCAGCTACCATAGGGGGCCCGAAGAGACCCAGTACTTC

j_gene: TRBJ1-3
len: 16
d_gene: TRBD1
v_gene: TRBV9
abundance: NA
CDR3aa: CASSVGQGASGNTIYF
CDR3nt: TGTGCCAGCAGCGTAGGACAGGGGGCCTCTGGAAACACCATATATTTT

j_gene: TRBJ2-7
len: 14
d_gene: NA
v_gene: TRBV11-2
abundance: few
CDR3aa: CASSIRTVAYEQYF
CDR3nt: TGTGCCAGCAGCATTCGGACAGTGGCCTACGAGCAGTACTTC

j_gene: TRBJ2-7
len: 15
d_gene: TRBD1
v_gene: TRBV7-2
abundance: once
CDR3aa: CASSAGQVPSYEQYF
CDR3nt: TGTGCCAGCAGCGCCGGACAGGTCCCGTCCTACGAGCAGTACTTC

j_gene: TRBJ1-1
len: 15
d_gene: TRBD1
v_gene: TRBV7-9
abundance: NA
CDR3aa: CASSLGTDRGTEAFF
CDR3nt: TGTGCCAGCAGCTTAGGTACGGACAGGGGCACTGAAGCTTTCTTT

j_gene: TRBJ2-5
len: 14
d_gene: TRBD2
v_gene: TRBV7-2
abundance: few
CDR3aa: CASSMSGGGETQYF
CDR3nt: TGTGCCAGCAGCATGAGCGGGGGTGGAGAGACCCAGTACTTC

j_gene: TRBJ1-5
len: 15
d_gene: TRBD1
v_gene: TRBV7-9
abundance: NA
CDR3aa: CASSLDGTGNQPQHF
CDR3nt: TGTGCCAGCAGCTTAGATGGGACAGGCAATCAGCCCCAGCATTTT

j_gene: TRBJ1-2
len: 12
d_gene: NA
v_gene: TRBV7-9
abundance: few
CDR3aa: CASNHDSYGYTF
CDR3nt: TGTGCCAGCAACCACGACAGCTATGGCTACACCTTC

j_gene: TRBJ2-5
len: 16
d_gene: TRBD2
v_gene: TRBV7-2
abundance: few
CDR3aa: CASSLVASGGAETQYF
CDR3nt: TGTGCCAGCAGCTTAGTGGCTAGCGGGGGGGCTGAGACCCAGTACTTC

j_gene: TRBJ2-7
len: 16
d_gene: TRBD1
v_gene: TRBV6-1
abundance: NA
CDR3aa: CASSDPATGNTYEQYF
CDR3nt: TGTGCCAGCAGTGATCCGGCGACAGGGAATACCTACGAGCAGTACTTC

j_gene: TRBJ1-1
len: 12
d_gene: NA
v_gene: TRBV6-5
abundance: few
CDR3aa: CASRDSRNEAFF
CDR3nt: TGTGCCAGCAGAGATTCCAGGAATGAAGCTTTCTTT

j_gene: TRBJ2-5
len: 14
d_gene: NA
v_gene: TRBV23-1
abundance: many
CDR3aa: CASSLRTAQETQYF
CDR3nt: TGCGCCAGCAGTCTTCGGACAGCTCAAGAGACCCAGTACTTC

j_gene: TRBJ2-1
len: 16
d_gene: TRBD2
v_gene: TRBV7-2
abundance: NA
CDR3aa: CASSDTRGAAYNEQFF
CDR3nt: TGTGCCAGCAGCGATACGCGGGGGGCGGCCTACAATGAGCAGTTCTTC

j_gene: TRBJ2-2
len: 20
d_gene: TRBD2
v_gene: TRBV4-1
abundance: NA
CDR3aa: CASSQEGPLAGGPDTGELFF
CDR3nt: TGCGCCAGCAGCCAAGAGGGGCCCCTAGCGGGGGGGCCGGACACCGGGGAGCTGTTTTTT

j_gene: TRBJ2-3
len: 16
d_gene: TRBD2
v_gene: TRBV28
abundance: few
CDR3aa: CASRSPQAGSPDTQYF
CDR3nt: TGTGCCAGCCGATCCCCACAAGCGGGGTCACCAGATACGCAGTATTTT

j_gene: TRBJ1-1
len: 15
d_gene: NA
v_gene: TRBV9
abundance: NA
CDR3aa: CASSEVGATNTEAFF
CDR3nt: TGTGCCAGCAGCGAAGTAGGGGCCACGAACACTGAAGCTTTCTTT

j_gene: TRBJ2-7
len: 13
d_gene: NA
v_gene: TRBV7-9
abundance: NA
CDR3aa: CASSLDKTYEQYF
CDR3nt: TGTGCCAGCAGCTTAGACAAGACCTACGAGCAGTACTTC

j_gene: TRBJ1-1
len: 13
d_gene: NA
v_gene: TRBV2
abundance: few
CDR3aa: CASKWGENTEAFF
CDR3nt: TGTGCCAGCAAATGGGGGGAAAACACTGAAGCTTTCTTT

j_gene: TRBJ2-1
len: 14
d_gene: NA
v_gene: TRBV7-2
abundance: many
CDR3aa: CASSLATGTRGQFF
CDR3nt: TGTGCCAGCAGCTTAGCGACAGGCACCCGAGGACAGTTCTTC

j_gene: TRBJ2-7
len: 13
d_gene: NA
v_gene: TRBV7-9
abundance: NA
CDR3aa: CASSGGGYYEQYF
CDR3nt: TGTGCCAGCAGTGGCGGAGGATATTACGAGCAGTACTTC

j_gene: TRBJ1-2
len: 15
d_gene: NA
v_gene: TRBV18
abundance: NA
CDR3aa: CASSLLDAGSYGYTF
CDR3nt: TGTGCCAGCTCCCTACTCGATGCAGGGTCCTATGGCTACACCTTC

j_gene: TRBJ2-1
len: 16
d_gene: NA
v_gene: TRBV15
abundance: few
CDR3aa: CATSSLWEGDMGEQFF
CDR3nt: TGTGCCACCAGCAGCCTTTGGGAGGGGGACATGGGTGAGCAGTTCTTC

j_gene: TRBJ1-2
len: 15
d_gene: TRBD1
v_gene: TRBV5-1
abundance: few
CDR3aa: CASSLVDRAHYGYTF
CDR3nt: TGCGCCAGCAGCTTGGTGGACAGGGCCCACTATGGCTACACCTTC

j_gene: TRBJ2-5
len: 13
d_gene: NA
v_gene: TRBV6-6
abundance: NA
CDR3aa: CASSGVRGQTQYF
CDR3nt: TGTGCCAGCAGTGGCGTCAGGGGACAGACCCAGTACTTC

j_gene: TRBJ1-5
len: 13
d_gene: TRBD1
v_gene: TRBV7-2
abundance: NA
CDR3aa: CASSGQVRDPQHF
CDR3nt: TGTGCCAGCAGCGGACAGGTCCGGGATCCCCAGCATTTT

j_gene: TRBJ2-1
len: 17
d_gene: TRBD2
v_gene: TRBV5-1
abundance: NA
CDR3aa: CASSLIAGGSSYNEQFF
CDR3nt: TGCGCCAGCAGCTTAATAGCGGGGGGAAGCTCCTACAATGAGCAGTTCTTC

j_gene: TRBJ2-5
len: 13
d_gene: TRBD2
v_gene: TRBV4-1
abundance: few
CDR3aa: CASSRGLVETQYF
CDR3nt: TGCGCCAGCAGCCGAGGACTAGTTGAGACCCAGTACTTC

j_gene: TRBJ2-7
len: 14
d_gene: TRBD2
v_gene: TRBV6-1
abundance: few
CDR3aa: CASSVGGTSYEQYF
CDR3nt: TGTGCCAGCAGTGTGGGGGGGACCTCCTACGAGCAGTACTTC

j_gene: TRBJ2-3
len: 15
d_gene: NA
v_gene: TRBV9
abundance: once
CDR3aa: CASSVEGQFTDTQYF
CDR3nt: TGTGCCAGCAGCGTAGAAGGACAGTTCACAGATACGCAGTATTTT

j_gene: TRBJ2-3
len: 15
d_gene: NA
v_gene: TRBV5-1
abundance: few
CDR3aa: CASSFGGSSTDTQYF
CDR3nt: TGCGCCAGCAGCTTCGGCGGGTCTAGCACAGATACGCAGTATTTT

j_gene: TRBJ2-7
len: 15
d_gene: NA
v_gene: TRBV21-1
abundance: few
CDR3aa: CASRDDRGPKGEQYF
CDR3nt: TGTGCCAGCAGGGACGACAGGGGCCCTAAGGGCGAGCAGTACTTC

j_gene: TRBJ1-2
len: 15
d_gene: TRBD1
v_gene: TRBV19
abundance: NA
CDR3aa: CASIQTGDKVYGYTF
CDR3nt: TGTGCCAGTATCCAGACAGGGGATAAGGTCTATGGCTACACCTTC

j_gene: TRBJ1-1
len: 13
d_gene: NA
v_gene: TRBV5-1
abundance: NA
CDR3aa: CASSLAGLTEAFF
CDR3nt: TGCGCCAGCAGCTTGGCAGGGTTAACTGAAGCTTTCTTT

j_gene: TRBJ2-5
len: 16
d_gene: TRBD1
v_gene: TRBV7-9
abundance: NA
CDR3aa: CASSLSGRGTGETQYF
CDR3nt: TGTGCCAGCAGCTTAAGTGGCAGGGGGACCGGGGAGACCCAGTACTTC

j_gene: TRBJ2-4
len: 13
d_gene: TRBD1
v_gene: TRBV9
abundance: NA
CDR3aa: CASSVGTRGIQYF
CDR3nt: TGTGCCAGCAGCGTAGGGACCAGGGGGATTCAGTACTTC

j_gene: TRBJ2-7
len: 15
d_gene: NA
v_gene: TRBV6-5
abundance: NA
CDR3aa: CASSYSSGQGYEQYF
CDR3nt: TGTGCCAGCAGTTACTCGAGCGGGCAGGGCTACGAGCAGTACTTC

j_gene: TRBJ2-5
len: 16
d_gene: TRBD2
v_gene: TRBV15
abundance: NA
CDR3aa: CATSRARGGGQETQYF
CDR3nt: TGTGCCACCAGCAGGGCTCGCGGGGGAGGCCAAGAGACCCAGTACTTC

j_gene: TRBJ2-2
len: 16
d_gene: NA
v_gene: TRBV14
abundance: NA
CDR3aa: CASSQVAGANTGELFF
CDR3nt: TGTGCCAGCAGCCAAGTTGCAGGGGCGAACACCGGGGAGCTGTTTTTT

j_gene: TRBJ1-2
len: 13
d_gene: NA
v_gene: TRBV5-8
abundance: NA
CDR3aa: CASRSSGVYGYTF
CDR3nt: TGTGCCAGCAGATCTTCCGGGGTTTATGGCTACACCTTC

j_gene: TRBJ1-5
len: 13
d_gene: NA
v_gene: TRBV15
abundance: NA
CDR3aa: CATSMGLGQPQHF
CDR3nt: TGTGCCACCAGCATGGGGCTCGGTCAGCCCCAGCATTTT

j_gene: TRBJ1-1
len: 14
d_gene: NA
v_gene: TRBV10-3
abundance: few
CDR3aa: CAISERVLNTEAFF
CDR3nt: TGTGCCATCAGTGAGCGGGTATTGAACACTGAAGCTTTCTTT

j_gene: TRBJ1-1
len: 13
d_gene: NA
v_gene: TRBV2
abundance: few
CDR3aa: CASSRQRHTEAFF
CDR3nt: TGTGCCAGTAGCAGACAGAGACACACTGAAGCTTTCTTT

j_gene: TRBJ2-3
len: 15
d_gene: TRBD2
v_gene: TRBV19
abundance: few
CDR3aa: CASSVTSGGGDTQYF
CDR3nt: TGTGCCAGTAGTGTGACTAGCGGAGGAGGGGATACGCAGTATTTT

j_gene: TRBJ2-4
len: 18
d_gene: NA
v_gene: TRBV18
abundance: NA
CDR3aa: CASSPGDGGSLAKNIQYF
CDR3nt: TGTGCCAGCTCACCAGGAGATGGGGGCAGCCTAGCCAAAAACATTCAGTACTTC

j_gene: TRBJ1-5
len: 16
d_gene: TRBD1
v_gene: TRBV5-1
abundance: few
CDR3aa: CASSLLPGQGVQPQHF
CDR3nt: TGCGCCAGCAGCTTGTTACCCGGACAGGGAGTGCAGCCCCAGCATTTT

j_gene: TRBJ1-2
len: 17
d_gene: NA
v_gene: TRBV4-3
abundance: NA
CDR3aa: CASSQARRGGVDMGYTF
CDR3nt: TGCGCCAGCAGCCAAGCGCGCCGAGGCGGGGTGGATATGGGCTACACCTTC

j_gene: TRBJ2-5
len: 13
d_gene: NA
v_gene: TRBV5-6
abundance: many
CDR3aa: CASSSAGPETQYF
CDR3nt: TGTGCCAGCAGCTCAGCAGGGCCAGAGACCCAGTACTTC

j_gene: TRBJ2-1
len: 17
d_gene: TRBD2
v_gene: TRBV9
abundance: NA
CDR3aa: CASSPFPLRGGVHEQFF
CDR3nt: TGTGCCAGCAGCCCGTTCCCCCTTCGTGGGGGGGTCCATGAGCAGTTCTTC

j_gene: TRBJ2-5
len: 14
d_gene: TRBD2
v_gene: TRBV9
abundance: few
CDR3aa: CASSSGGNQETQYF
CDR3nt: TGTGCCAGCAGTTCCGGGGGGAACCAAGAGACCCAGTACTTC

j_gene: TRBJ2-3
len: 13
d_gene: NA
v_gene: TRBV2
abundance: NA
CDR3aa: CASLRGSTDTQYF
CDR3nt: TGTGCCTCCCTCAGGGGCTCCACAGATACGCAGTATTTT

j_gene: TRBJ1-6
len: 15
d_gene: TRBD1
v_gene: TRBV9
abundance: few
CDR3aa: CASSTRQGANSPLHF
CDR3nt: TGTGCCAGCAGCACGCGACAGGGGGCAAATTCACCCCTCCACTTT

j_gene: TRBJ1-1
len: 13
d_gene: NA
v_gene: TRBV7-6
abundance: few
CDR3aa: CASSYDRNTEAFF
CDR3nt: TGTGCCAGCAGCTACGACAGAAACACTGAAGCTTTCTTT